This TCR beta chain was sequenced in a study of blood T cell repertoires in COVID-19. Study background: Researchers got acute and convalescent COVID-19 samples from the United States, Italy and Spain.

In the original analysis: Researchers report that nucleated cell counts were estimated from reference gene primer amplification. Using immunoSEQ multiplex PCR, the repertoire was profiled, and TCRdb retains in-frame clones only, with some absent. Clone size and V and J calls were adopted from that table, with D and trimming inferred from the DNA. The table has tens of thousands of clones, approximately 79% seen once. The CDR3 totals 14 residues. V was trimmed by 2 bases and J by 4 bases, leaving 13 bases between them. Germline-derived CDR1 and CDR2 are SGHTS and YDEGEE. Material: peripheral blood. This chain uses TRBV5-8 with TRBJ2-7, with a tentative D call TRBD2 (5 bases). This clonotype was obtained from a human donor in a cohort sampled during active COVID-19. The CDR3 loop reads CASSFDQRRYEQYF. CDR3 nucleotide sequence: TGTGCCAGCAGCTTTGACCAGCGGAGATACGAGCAGTACTTC.